One sample yielded the 17 T cell receptor beta chains listed below, sequenced in a study of blood T cell repertoires in COVID-19. Some clones are missing from TCRdb's copy, which holds only in-frame ones; the method was immunoSEQ multiplex PCR. The data show roughly 13,000 clones, with around 88% seen just once and 17% held by the top ten. The material sequenced was peripheral blood. The receptors were sampled from a human donor with active COVID-19. The donor label of this sample is uncertain.

V and J are TRBV28 and TRBJ2-7; 7 bases agree with TRBD1. CDR3 size: 13 residues. Germline loops: CDR1 MDHEN, CDR2 SYDVKM. The junction had 3 bases not matched to a gene; V was cut back by 7 bases and J by 0 bases. Here the CDR3 reads CASTRDSSYEQYF. The CDR3 DNA follows: TGTGCCAGCACCAGGGACAGCTCCTACGAGCAGTACTTC.

The chain joins TRBV4-2 to TRBJ2-3, with 11 bases lining up with TRBD2. Per germline, CDR1 LGHNA and CDR2 YNFKEQ. The CDR3 runs to 18 residues. The V and J ends lost 7 bases and 1 base, in that order; junction bases with no gene match: 13. The CDR3 region is CASTPGVAGGHGTDTQYF. Written as DNA, the CDR3 is TGTGCCAGCACCCCGGGGGTAGCGGGGGGGCATGGCACAGATACGCAGTATTTT.

The chain has TRBV6-5 and TRBJ1-3; D may be TRBD1 (5 bases). Germline V lookup: CDR1 MNHEY, CDR2 SVGAGI. V gave up 5 bases and J gave up 4 bases, with 12 bases separating them. The CDR3 is made up of 14 amino acids. CDR3 loop: CASSRGPMGNTIYF. CDR3 coding DNA: TGTGCCAGCAGTAGGGGCCCGATGGGAAACACCATATATTTT.

J is TRBJ1-1 and V is TRBV10-3; no firm D call. This CDR3 is built from 11 residues. Germline loops: CDR1 ENHRY, CDR2 SYGVKD. Trimming left V 8 bases short and J 1 base short, with 5 bases between. CDR3 DNA sequence: TGTGCCATCGTACAGAACACTGAAGCTTTCTTT. Protein sequence: CAIVQNTEAFF.

The CDR3 bases are TGTGCCAGCAGCCTACAACAGGGTATGGTTCAGTACTTC. It translates to CASSLQQGMVQYF. This sequence joins TRBV27 and TRBJ2-4; tentatively, D is TRBD1 (6 bases). Germline V gene sequence: CDR1 MNHEY, CDR2 SMNVEV (reference sequence). V lost 6 bases, J lost 11 bases, and 17 bases lay in between. This CDR3 spans 13 amino acids.

The gene calls are TRBV11-2 and TRBJ2-7, with 8 nucleotides matching TRBD2. V lost 5 bases, J lost 2 bases, and 8 bases stayed unmatched. This CDR3 has 15 amino acids. Germline V gene sequence: CDR1 SGHAT, CDR2 FQNNGV. CDR3 in DNA: TGTGCCAGCAGCCAGTTCACTAGCGGAACCTACGAGCAGTACTTC. This gives the protein CASSQFTSGTYEQYF.

The rearrangement links TRBV3-1 (or the pseudogene TRBV3-2) to TRBJ1-1, with a tentative D call TRBD1 (5 bases). The CDR3 has 13 amino acids. V was pared by 4 bases and J by 1 base, with 7 bases between. The V gene's germline CDR1 is LGHDT and CDR2 YNNKEL (reference sequence). CDR3 sequence: CASSLGPNTEAFF. Written as DNA, the CDR3 is TGTGCCAGCAGCCTGGGGCCGAACACTGAAGCTTTCTTT.

The chain combines TRBV7-9 with TRBJ1-5; 7 nucleotides match TRBD1. Germline V gene data show CDR1 as SEHNR and CDR2 as FQNEAQ (reference sequence). V was pared by 1 base and J by 6 bases, with 12 bases of the junction left unmatched. The CDR3 totals 17 residues. The DNA for the CDR3 is TGTGCCAGCAGCTTAGTTTTAGGGGGCGATGCGGGTCAGCCCCAGCATTTT. Its translation is CASSLVLGGDAGQPQHF.

J is TRBJ1-2 and V is TRBV11-2, with no clear D. V dropped 3 bases and J dropped 8 bases, with 7 bases sitting between them. The CDR3 is 11 residues long. Germline CDR1 SGHAT, CDR2 FQNNGV. The CDR3 sequence: CASSFRGGYTF. Here the CDR3 DNA reads TGTGCCAGCAGCTTCAGAGGGGGCTACACCTTC.

V and J are TRBV3-1 (or the pseudogene TRBV3-2) and TRBJ2-7, with TRBD2 as a possible D gene (5 bases). The CDR3 runs to 14 residues. The germline gives CDR1 LGHDT, CDR2 YNNKEL (reference sequence). V lost 1 base, J lost 6 bases, and 13 bases lay in between. The CDR3 spells CASSQGGIGSEQYF. In DNA, the CDR3 is TGTGCCAGCAGCCAAGGAGGAATAGGGAGCGAGCAGTACTTC.

This chain uses TRBV9 with TRBJ2-1; 13 nucleotides align to TRBD2. Germline V CDR1 and CDR2: SGDLS, YYNGEE. The CDR3 totals 15 residues. The ends lost 4 bases at V and 9 bases at J; junction bases unmatched: 7. CDR3 bases: TGTGCCAGCAGCTTGAGGACTAGCGGGAGAGGTGAGCAGTTCTTC. Translating gives CASSLRTSGRGEQFF. The full variable domain, completed using reference TRBV9 and TRBJ2-1, is DSGVTQTPKHLITATGQRVTLRCSPRSGDLSVYWYQQSLDQGLQFLIQYYNGEERAKGNILERFSAQQFPDLHSELNLSSLELGDSALYFCASSLRTSGRGEQFFGPGTRLTVL.

This chain links TRBV29-1 with TRBJ2-5; 12 bases line up with TRBD2. This CDR3 has 16 residues. CDR1 is SQVTM, CDR2 ANQGSEA, per germline. The V gene end was trimmed by 7 bases and the J gene end by 0 bases; junction bases not matched to a gene: 9. CDR3 residues: CSAKSSGGGNQETQYF. The CDR3 nucleotides read TGCAGCGCAAAATCTAGCGGGGGGGGGAACCAAGAGACCCAGTACTTC.

The chain links TRBV7-9 to TRBJ2-2, with D possibly matching TRBD1 (5 bases). Germline-derived CDR1 and CDR2 are SEHNR and FQNEAQ (reference sequence). The V end was cut by 5 bases, the J end by 4 bases, with 23 bases between. This CDR3 contains 18 residues. In DNA, the CDR3 is TGTGCCAGCAGCCCGGAGAGGCGTACAGGCGTTGGCACCGGGGAGCTGTTTTTT. Protein product: CASSPERRTGVGTGELFF.

The CDR3 region is CASSLAGTGEEKLFF. For the CDR3, the DNA is TGCGCCAGCAGCTTGGCCGGGACAGGGGAGGAAAAACTGTTTTTT. The V call is TRBV5-1, the J call TRBJ1-4, with 10 bases identical to TRBD1. Germline V gene data show CDR1 as SGHRS and CDR2 as YFSETQ. The CDR3 sequence is 15 residues long. The V gene end was trimmed by 0 bases and the J gene end by 8 bases; junction bases not matched to a gene: 4.

The J gene is TRBJ2-1, the V gene TRBV4-3, with D tentatively TRBD2 (5 bases). Germline-derived CDR1 and CDR2 are LGHNA and YSLEER. The V end was cut by 3 bases, the J end by 9 bases, with 9 bases between. The CDR3 runs to 12 residues. DNA of the CDR3: TGCGCCAGCAGCCACACGGGGAGTGAGCAGTTCTTC. Its translation: CASSHTGSEQFF.

This clone was seen more than once but under ten times. This chain's CDR3 is CASSPSGEPYNEQFF. The CDR3 coding sequence is TGTGCCAGCAGTCCTAGCGGTGAACCCTACAATGAGCAGTTCTTC. The chain combines TRBV6-4 with TRBJ2-1; 7 bases agree with TRBD2. Germline V gives CDR1 MRHNA, CDR2 SNTAGT. This CDR3 spans 15 amino acids. The J segment lost 2 bases and the V segment lost 5 bases, leaving 6 bases of the junction unmatched.

The CDR3 nucleotides read TGTGCCAGCAGTACCCCCCGGCTAGCGGGAGAGTTCTTC. The encoded protein is CASSTPRLAGEFF. The V gene is TRBV6-5, the J gene TRBJ2-1; 10 bases align to TRBD2. The V gene's germline CDR1 is MNHEY and CDR2 SVGAGI. CDR3 length: 13 residues. The trim removed 5 bases at V and 14 bases at J, leaving 9 bases unmatched.